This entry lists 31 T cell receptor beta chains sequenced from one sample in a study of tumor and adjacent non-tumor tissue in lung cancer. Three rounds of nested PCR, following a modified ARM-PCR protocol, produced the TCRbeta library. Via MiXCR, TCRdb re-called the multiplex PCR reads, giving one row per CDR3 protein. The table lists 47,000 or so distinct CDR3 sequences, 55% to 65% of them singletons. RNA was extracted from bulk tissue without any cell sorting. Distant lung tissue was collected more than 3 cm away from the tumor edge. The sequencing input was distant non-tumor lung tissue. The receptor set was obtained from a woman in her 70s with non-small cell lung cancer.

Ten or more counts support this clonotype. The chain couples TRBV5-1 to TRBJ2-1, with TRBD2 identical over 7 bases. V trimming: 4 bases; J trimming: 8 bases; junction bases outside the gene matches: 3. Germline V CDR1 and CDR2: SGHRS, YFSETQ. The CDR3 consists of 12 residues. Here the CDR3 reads CASSKGLDEQFF. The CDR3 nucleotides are TGCGCCAGCAGCAAAGGACTAGATGAGCAGTTCTTC.

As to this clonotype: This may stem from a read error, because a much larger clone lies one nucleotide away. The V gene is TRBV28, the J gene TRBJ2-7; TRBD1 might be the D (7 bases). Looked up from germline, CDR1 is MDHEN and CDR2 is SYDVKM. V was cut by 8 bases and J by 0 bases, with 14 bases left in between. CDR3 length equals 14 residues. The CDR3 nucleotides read TGTGCCAGCTTGACCCAGGGGGGCTCCTACGAGCAGTACTTC. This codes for CASLTQGGSYEQYF.

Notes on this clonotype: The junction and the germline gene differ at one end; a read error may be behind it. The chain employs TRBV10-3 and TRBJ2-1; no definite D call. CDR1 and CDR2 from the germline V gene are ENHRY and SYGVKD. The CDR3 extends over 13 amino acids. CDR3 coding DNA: TGTGCCGTCAGTGAATTCCGTGACAATGAGCAGTTCTTC. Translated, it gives CAVSEFRDNEQFF.

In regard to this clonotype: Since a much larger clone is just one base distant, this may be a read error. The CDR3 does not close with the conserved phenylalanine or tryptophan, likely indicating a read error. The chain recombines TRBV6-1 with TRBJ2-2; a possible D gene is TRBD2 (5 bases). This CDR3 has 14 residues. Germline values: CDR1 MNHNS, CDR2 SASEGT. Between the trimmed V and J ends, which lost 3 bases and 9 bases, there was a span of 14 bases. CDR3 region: CASSESIGSWELFL. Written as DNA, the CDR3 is TGTGCCAGCAGTGAGTCCATAGGGAGCTGGGAGCTGTTTCTT.

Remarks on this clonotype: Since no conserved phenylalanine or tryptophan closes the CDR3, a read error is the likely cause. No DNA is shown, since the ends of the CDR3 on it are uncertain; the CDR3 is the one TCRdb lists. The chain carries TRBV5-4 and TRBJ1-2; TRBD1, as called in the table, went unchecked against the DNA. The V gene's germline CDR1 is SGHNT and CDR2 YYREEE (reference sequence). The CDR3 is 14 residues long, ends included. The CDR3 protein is CASSLGGPGWLATH.

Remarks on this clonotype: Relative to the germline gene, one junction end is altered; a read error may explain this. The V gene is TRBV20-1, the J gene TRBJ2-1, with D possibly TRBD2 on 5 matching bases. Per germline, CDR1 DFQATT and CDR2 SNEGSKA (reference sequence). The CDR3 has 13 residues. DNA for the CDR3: TGCAGTGCTAGAGAATCTAGCCGCAATGAGCAGTTCTTT. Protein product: CSARESSRNEQFF.

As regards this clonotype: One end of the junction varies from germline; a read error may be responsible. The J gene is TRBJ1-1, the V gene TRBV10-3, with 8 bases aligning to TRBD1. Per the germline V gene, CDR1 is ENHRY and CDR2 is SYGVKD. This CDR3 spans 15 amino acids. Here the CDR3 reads CATLADRALGTEAIF. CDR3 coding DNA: TGTGCCACTCTCGCGGACAGGGCGCTCGGCACTGAAGCTATCTTT.

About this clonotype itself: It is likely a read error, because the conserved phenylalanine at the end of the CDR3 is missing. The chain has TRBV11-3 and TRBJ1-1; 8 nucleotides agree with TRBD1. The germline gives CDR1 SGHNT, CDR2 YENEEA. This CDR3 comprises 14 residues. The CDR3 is CASSSGQGYTEAFV. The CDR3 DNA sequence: TGCGCCAGCAGCTCAGGACAGGGCTACACTGAAGCTTTCGTT.

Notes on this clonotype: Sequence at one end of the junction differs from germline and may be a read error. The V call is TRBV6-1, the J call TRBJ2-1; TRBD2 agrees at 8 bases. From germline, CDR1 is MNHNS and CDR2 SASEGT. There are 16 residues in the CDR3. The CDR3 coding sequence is TGTGCCAGCAGTGATATGCGGGAGGCCCTATACAATGGGCAGTTCTTC. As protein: CASSDMREALYNGQFF.

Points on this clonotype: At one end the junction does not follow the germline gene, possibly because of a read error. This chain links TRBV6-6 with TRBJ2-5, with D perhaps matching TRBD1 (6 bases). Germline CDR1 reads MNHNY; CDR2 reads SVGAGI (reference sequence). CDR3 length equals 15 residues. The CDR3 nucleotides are TGTGCCAGCAGTTACGCATCCACAGGGATAGCCCCCATCCACTTC. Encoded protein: CASSYASTGIAPIHF.

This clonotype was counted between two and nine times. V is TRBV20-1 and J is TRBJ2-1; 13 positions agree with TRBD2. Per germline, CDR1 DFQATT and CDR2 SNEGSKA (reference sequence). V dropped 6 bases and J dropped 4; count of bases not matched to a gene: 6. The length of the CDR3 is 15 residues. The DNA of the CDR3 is TGCAGTGCGAAGACGACTAGCGGGGGGTACAATGAGCAGTTCTTC. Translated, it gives CSAKTTSGGYNEQFF.

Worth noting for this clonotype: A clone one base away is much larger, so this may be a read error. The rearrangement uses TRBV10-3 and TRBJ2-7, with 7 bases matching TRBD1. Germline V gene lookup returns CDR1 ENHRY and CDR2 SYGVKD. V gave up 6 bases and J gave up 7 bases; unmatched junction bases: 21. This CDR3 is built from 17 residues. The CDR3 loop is CAISNTVGQAEGGEQYF. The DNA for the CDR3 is TGTGCCATCAGCAACACTGTCGGACAGGCCGAAGGGGGTGAGCAGTACTTC.

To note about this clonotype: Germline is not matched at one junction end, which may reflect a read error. The CDR3: CASSQGLAAYDQYF. The CDR3 DNA is TGTGCCAGCAGTCAGGGACTAGCGGCTTACGATCAGTACTTC. The rearrangement joins TRBV12-3 or TRBV12-4 to TRBJ2-7; the match to TRBD2 covers 11 bases. The CDR3 consists of 14 residues.

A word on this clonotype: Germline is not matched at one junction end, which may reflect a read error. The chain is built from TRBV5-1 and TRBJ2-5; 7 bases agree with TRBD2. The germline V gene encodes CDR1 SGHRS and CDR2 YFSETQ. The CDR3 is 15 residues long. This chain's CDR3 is CPSGNGLVDQETQYF. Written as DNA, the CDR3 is TGCCCCAGCGGCAACGGACTAGTGGACCAAGAGACCCAGTACTTC.

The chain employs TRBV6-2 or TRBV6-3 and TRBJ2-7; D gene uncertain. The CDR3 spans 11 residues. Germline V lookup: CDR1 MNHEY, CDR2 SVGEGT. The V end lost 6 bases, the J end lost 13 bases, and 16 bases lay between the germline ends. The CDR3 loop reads CASSPSYDHYF. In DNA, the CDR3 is TGTGCCAGCAGCCCCTCCTATGATCACTACTTC.

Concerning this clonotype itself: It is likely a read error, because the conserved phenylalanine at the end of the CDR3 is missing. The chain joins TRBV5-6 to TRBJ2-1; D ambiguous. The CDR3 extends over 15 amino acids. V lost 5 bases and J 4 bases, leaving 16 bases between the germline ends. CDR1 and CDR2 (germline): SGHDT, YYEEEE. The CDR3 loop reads CASSSGTDAYNEQFL. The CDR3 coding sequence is TGTGCCAGCAGTTCTGGCACCGATGCGTACAATGAGCAGTTCTTA.

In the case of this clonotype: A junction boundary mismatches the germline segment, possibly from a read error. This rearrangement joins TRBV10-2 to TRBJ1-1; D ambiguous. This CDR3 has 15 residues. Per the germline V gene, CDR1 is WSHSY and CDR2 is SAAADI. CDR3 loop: CASNGWSTLNTEVFF. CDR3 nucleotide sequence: TGCGCCAGCAATGGGTGGAGCACTCTGAACACTGAAGTTTTCTTT.

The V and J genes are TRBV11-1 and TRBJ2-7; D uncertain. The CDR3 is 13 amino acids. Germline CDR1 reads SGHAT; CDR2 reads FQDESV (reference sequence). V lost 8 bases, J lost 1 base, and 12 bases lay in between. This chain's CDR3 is CASGPSASYEQYF. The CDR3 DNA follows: TGTGCCAGCGGTCCCAGCGCGTCCTACGAGCAGTACTTC.

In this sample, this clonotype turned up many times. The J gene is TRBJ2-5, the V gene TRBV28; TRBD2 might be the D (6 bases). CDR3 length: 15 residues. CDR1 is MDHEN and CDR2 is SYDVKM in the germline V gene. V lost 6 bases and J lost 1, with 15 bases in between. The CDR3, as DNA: TGTGCCAGCAGCCTTCTCTCCGGGAGCCAAGAGACCCAGTACTTC. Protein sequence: CASSLLSGSQETQYF.

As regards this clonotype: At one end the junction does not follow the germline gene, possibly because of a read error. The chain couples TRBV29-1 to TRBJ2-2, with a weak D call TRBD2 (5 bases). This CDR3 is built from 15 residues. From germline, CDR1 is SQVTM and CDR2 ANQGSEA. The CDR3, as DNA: TGTAGCGTGGCGCCGTCACTCGCGAACACCGGGGAGCTGTTTTTT. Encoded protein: CSVAPSLANTGELFF.

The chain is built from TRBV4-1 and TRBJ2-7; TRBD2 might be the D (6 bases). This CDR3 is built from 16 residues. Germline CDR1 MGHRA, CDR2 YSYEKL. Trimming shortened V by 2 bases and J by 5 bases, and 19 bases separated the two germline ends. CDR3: CASSQRLVGEVDEQYF. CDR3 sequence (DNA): TGCGCCAGCAGCCAACGACTAGTGGGAGAAGTGGACGAGCAGTACTTC.

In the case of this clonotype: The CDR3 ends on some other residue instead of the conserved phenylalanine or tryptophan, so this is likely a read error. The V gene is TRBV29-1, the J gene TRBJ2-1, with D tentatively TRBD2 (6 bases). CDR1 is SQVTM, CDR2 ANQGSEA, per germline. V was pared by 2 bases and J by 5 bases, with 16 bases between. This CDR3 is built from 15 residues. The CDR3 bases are TGCAGCGTTGAAAACCGACTAGGAGGGCACAATGAGCAGTTCGTC. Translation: CSVENRLGGHNEQFV.

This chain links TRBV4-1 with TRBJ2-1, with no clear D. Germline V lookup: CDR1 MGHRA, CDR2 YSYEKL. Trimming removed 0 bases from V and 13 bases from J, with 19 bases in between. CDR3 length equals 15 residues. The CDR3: CASSQEGIRLEDQFF. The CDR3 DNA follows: TGCGCCAGCAGCCAAGAAGGGATCCGGCTGGAAGATCAGTTCTTC.

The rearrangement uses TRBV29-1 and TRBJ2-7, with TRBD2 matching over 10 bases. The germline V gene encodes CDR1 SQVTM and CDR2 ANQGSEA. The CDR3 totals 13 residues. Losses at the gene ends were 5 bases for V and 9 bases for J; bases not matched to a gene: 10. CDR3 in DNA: TGCAGCGTTTCTAGCGGGGGCTTTGGCGGGCAGTACTTC. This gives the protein CSVSSGGFGGQYF.

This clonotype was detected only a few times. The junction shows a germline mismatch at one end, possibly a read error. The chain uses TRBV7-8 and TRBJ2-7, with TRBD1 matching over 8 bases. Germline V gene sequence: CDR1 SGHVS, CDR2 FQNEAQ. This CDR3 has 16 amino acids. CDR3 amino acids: CDSSLPRDRPTYEQYF. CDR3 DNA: TGTGACAGCAGCTTACCGCGGGACAGGCCGACCTACGAGCAGTACTTC.

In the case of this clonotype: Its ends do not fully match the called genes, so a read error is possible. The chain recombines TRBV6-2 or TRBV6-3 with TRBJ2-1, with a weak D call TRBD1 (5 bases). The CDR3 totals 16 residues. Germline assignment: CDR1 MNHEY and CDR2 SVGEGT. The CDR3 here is CTSSYSTDTAYNEQFF. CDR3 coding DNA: TGTACCAGCAGTTACTCCACGGACACTGCCTACAATGAGCAGTTCTTC.

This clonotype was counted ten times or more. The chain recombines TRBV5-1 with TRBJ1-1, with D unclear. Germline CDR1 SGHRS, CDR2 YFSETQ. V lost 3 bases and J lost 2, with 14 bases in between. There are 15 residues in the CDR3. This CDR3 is CASSSQTFVNTEAFF. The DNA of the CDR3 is TGCGCCAGCAGCTCACAGACGTTTGTTAACACTGAAGCTTTCTTT. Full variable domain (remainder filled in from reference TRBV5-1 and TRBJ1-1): KAGVTQTPRYLIKTRGQQVTLSCSPISGHRSVSWYQQTPGQGLQFLFEYFSETQRNKGNFPGRFSGRQFSNSRSEMNVSTLELGDSALYLCASSSQTFVNTEAFFGQGTRLTVV.

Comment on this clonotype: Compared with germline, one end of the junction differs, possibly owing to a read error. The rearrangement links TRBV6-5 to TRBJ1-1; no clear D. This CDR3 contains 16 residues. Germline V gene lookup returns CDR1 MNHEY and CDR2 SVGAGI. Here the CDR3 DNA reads TGTGCCAACAGTTACGTTTTCGAGGAAGGAATCACTGAAGCTTTCTTT. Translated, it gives CANSYVFEEGITEAFF.

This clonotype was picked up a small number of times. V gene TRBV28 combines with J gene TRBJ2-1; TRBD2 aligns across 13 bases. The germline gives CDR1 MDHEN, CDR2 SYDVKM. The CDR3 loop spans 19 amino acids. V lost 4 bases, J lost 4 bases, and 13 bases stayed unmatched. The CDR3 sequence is CASSSTSGTSGVLYNEQFF. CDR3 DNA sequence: TGTGCCAGCAGTTCAACATCCGGGACTAGCGGGGTACTTTACAATGAGCAGTTCTTC.

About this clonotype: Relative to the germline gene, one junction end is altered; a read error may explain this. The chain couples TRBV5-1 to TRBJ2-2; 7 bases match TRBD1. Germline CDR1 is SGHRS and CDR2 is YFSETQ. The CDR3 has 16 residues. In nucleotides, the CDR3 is TGCGCCAGCAGCACTCCCGGACAGGAGAACATCGGGGAGCTGTTTTTC. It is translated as CASSTPGQENIGELFF.

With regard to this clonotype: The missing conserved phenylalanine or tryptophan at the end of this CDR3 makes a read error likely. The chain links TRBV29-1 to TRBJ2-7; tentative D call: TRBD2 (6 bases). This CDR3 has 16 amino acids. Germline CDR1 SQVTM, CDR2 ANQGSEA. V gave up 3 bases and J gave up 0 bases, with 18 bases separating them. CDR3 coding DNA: TGCAGCGTTGACCTCTCCGGGACTGTGGGCTCCTACGAGCAGTACCAC. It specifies CSVDLSGTVGSYEQYH.